The 25 T cell receptor beta chains presented below share a single source sample, sequenced in a study of blood T cells in healthy people across ages. A second about 7 to 12 cycle PCR used barcoded and J-beta primers. TCRdb analysed the 5' RACE reads with MiXCR anew, one entry per CDR3 protein. This table has around 1,500,000 distinct CDR3 sequences, approximately 28% appearing once. Sequencing was done on a sample of blood. All receptors come from a woman under 40 in good health.

In its sample, this clonotype was seen a few times. The chain has TRBV20-1 and TRBJ1-5, with D tentatively TRBD1 (6 bases). The germline gives CDR1 DFQATT, CDR2 SNEGSKA (reference sequence). Trimming shortened V by 5 bases and J by 4 bases, and 12 bases separated the two germline ends. CDR3 length: 13 residues. CDR3 residues: CSAQGQPNQPQHF. Written as DNA, the CDR3 is TGCAGTGCTCAAGGACAGCCTAATCAGCCCCAGCATTTT.

As regards this clonotype: Since a much larger clone is just one base distant, this may be a read error. V gene TRBV12-3 or TRBV12-4 combines with J gene TRBJ2-4; 7 nucleotides agree with TRBD2. Matching the DNA end better, TRBJ2-5 makes the J call doubtful. The CDR3 contains 13 residues. CDR3 sequence reads: CVSSSIAGETQYF. Written as DNA, the CDR3 is TGTGTCAGCAGTTCAATAGCGGGAGAGACCCAGTACTTC.

The table lists this clonotype with a few counts. Here the CDR3 DNA reads TGCAGCGTTGAGGTAGGGACTAGCGGGGACGACCCTAGCACAGATACGCAGTATTTT. It translates to CSVEVGTSGDDPSTDTQYF. The rearrangement uses TRBV29-1 and TRBJ2-3; TRBD2 agrees at 13 bases. This CDR3 region has 19 residues. Per the germline V gene, CDR1 is SQVTM and CDR2 is ANQGSEA. V lost 3 bases to trimming and J lost 0 bases; unmatched junction nucleotides: 12.

This clonotype was detected only a few times. This sequence joins TRBV7-6 and TRBJ2-2; D remains ambiguous. The CDR3 loop spans 14 amino acids. Per germline, CDR1 SGHVS and CDR2 FNYEAQ. V shed 1 base and J shed 2 bases, with 5 bases lying between them. The CDR3 is CASSLGENTGELFF. CDR3 DNA sequence: TGTGCCAGCAGCTTAGGGGAAAACACCGGGGAGCTGTTTTTT.

The rearrangement uses TRBV27 and TRBJ2-7, with 9 bases that match TRBD2. The length of the CDR3 is 15 residues. CDR1 and CDR2 from the germline V gene are MNHEY and SMNVEV (reference sequence). J was trimmed by 1 base and V by 6 bases; bases with no gene match: 7. The CDR3 DNA reads TGTGCCAGCAGACTCGCGACTAGCGGATCCTACGAGCAGTACTTC. Protein: CASRLATSGSYEQYF.

The chain is built from TRBV5-1 and TRBJ2-1; 8 bases line up with TRBD1. V was clipped by 6 bases and J by 6 bases; unmatched bases: 8. The CDR3 has 14 residues. Germline CDR1 is SGHRS and CDR2 is YFSETQ. The CDR3 region has the DNA TGCGCCAGCACCCTTTGGACAGGGAGCAATGAGCAGTTCTTC. Its translation is CASTLWTGSNEQFF. The full variable domain, in which reference TRBV5-1 and TRBJ2-1 provide the parts outside the CDR3, is KAGVTQTPRYLIKTRGQQVTLSCSPISGHRSVSWYQQTPGQGLQFLFEYFSETQRNKGNFPGRFSGRQFSNSRSEMNVSTLELGDSALYLCASTLWTGSNEQFFGPGTRLTVL.

This clonotype was counted a few times. The chain links TRBV29-1 to TRBJ1-1; D ambiguous. The CDR3 has 11 residues. Germline values: CDR1 SQVTM, CDR2 ANQGSEA. The V gene lost 6 bases and the J gene lost 4 bases, with 9 bases spanning the gap. CDR3 residues: CSVVEGTEAFF. The CDR3 DNA follows: TGCAGCGTAGTTGAGGGCACTGAAGCTTTCTTT.

The chain employs TRBV7-8 and TRBJ1-6; the D is unclear. From germline, CDR1 is SGHVS and CDR2 FQNEAQ. With 3 bases removed from V and 13 bases from J, the gap between germline ends came to 7 bases. This CDR3 spans 11 amino acids. The CDR3 loop is CASSFASPLHF. The CDR3 nucleotides read TGTGCCAGCAGCTTTGCCTCGCCCCTCCACTTT.

The sample holds one count of this clonotype. One end of the junction is discordant with germline, which a read error may explain. The DNA of the CDR3 is TGTGTCAGCAGCGTAGCGGGTATCCAGCCCCAGCATTTT. Translated: CVSSVAGIQPQHF. The chain uses TRBV9 and TRBJ1-5; no reliable D call. Germline lookup yields CDR1 SGDLS and CDR2 YYNGEE. This CDR3 region has 13 residues.

This clonotype was seen ten or more times. V and J are TRBV6-1 and TRBJ2-4; possibly TRBD2 for D (5 bases). The germline V and J ends were trimmed by 10 bases and 0 bases, with 16 bases remaining between them. The CDR3 length is 15 residues. The germline gives CDR1 MNHNS, CDR2 SASEGT. In nucleotides, the CDR3 is TGTGCCAACAGAGGGCGGCTAATAGCCAAAAACATTCAGTACTTC. Translating it yields CANRGRLIAKNIQYF.

Note on this clonotype: The junction does not match germline at one end; this may be a read error. The genes are TRBV12-5 and TRBJ1-3; D is unresolved. This CDR3 is 12 amino acids long. The germline CDR1 and CDR2 sequences are LGHNT and FRNRAP. The DNA for the CDR3 is TGTGCTAGTGCCTCTGAGGAGAACACCATGTATTTT. It codes for CASASEENTMYF.

The gene calls are TRBV12-3 or TRBV12-4 and TRBJ2-5; 10 bases match TRBD2. J lost 3 bases, V lost 3 bases, and 4 bases had no gene match. The CDR3 runs 15 residues. CDR3 in DNA: TGTGCCAGCAGTTTTAGCGGGGGGCAGAAAGAGACCCAGTACTTC. It encodes CASSFSGGQKETQYF.

The chain is built from TRBV4-1 and TRBJ2-1, with a tentative D call TRBD1 (6 bases). The CDR3 sequence is 14 residues long. Trimming cost V 3 bases and J 8 bases, with 14 bases left between them. Looked up from germline, CDR1 is MGHRA and CDR2 is YSYEKL. CDR3 sequence (DNA): TGCGCCAGCAGCCAGAGGGACACATCCCATGAGCAGTTCTTC. Its protein is CASSQRDTSHEQFF.

This clonotype was seen a handful of times. The chain uses TRBV10-3 and TRBJ1-2, with TRBD1 matching over 8 bases. The CDR3 contains 15 residues. Looked up from germline, CDR1 is ENHRY and CDR2 is SYGVKD. J was trimmed by 6 bases and V by 6 bases; bases with no gene match: 12. CDR3 bases: TGTGCCATCAGGAACCGGGACAGGCACAACCATGGCTACACCTTC. It codes for CAIRNRDRHNHGYTF.

The sample holds many counts of this clonotype. The CDR3 spells CASSLALGVNTEAFF. Written as DNA, the CDR3 is TGTGCCAGCAGCTTAGCTCTGGGGGTAAACACTGAAGCTTTCTTT. The rearrangement joins TRBV7-2 to TRBJ1-1; a weak D match, TRBD1 (5 bases). The length of the CDR3 is 15 residues. V was shortened by 0 bases and J by 2 bases, with 10 bases between the two germline ends. Germline V gene lookup returns CDR1 SGHTA and CDR2 FQGNSA.

The chain employs TRBV6-1 and TRBJ1-5, with D hard to call. The CDR3 covers 13 residues. The V and J ends lost 8 bases and 1 base respectively, with 9 bases between them. Germline V gene data show CDR1 as MNHNS and CDR2 as SASEGT. The CDR3 DNA reads TGTGCCAGCGGTAAAACAAGCAATCAGCCCCAGCATTTT. This gives the protein CASGKTSNQPQHF.

This clonotype has ten or more counts. The gene calls are TRBV20-1 and TRBJ2-7, with 8 bases aligning to TRBD1. Trimming cost V 5 bases and J 2 bases; bases outside gene matches: 11. This CDR3 is 15 amino acids long. The germline V gene has CDR1 DFQATT and CDR2 SNEGSKA (reference sequence). CDR3 sequence: CSAQRWGQATYEQYF. The CDR3 nucleotides read TGCAGTGCTCAGAGATGGGGACAGGCTACCTACGAGCAGTACTTC.

This clonotype was detected only once. The rearrangement uses TRBV2 and TRBJ1-1, with a tentative D call TRBD1 (5 bases). CDR1 and CDR2 (germline): SNHLY, FYNNEI. V lost 2 bases and J 3 bases, leaving 13 bases between the germline ends. This CDR3 comprises 15 residues. This CDR3 reads CASSERPGRDTEAFF. The CDR3 coding sequence is TGTGCCAGCAGTGAACGGCCAGGGCGGGACACTGAAGCTTTCTTT.

The chain has TRBV24-1 and TRBJ2-1; a weak D match, TRBD1 (5 bases). The closer fit of TRBJ2-7 to the DNA end suggests the J call may be wrong. The CDR3 sequence is 13 residues long. CDR1 is KGHDR, CDR2 SFDVKD, per germline. CDR3 protein: CATSRVSYNEQYF. CDR3 bases: TGTGCCACCAGCAGGGTGTCCTACAATGAGCAGTACTTC.

The V gene is TRBV5-1, the J gene TRBJ2-5; 9 positions agree with TRBD2. J was trimmed by 4 bases and V by 4 bases; bases with no gene match: 14. The length of the CDR3 is 17 residues. Germline lookup yields CDR1 SGHRS and CDR2 YFSETQ. The CDR3 loop is CASSQGQRVAGVETQYF. DNA of the CDR3: TGCGCCAGCAGCCAGGGACAGAGAGTAGCGGGAGTAGAGACCCAGTACTTC.

This sequence joins TRBV15 and TRBJ2-5; maybe TRBD1 (5 bases). The CDR3 has 13 amino acids. Looked up from germline, CDR1 is LNHNV and CDR2 is YYDKDF (reference sequence). V lost 3 bases, J lost 4 bases, and 9 bases lay in between. Here the CDR3 reads CATSRTDRETQYF. The CDR3 DNA is TGTGCCACCAGCAGGACAGATAGAGAGACCCAGTACTTC.

A few counts support this clonotype. The chain links TRBV11-1 to TRBJ2-7; TRBD1 matches at 7 bases. CDR1 and CDR2 (germline): SGHAT, FQDESV (reference sequence). V was clipped by 2 bases and J by 1 base; unmatched bases: 8. This CDR3 is 16 amino acids long. CDR3 nucleotides: TGTGCCAGCAGCTTACTTTTGGGACAGCGTTCCTACGAGCAGTACTTC. Translation gives CASSLLLGQRSYEQYF.

This sequence joins TRBV4-3 and TRBJ2-1, with 9 bases aligning to TRBD1. The length of the CDR3 is 17 residues. Trimming took 3 bases from V and 1 from J; bases not matched to a gene: 7. Germline loops: CDR1 LGHNA, CDR2 YSLEER. CDR3 nucleotide sequence: TGCGCCAGCAGCCACGACAGGGGGTTAAAGTCCTACAATGAGCAGTTCTTC. This codes for CASSHDRGLKSYNEQFF.

The chain joins TRBV29-1 to TRBJ1-2; maybe TRBD1 (5 bases). From germline, CDR1 is SQVTM and CDR2 ANQGSEA. The CDR3 totals 17 residues. V lost 1 base to trimming and J lost 7 bases, with 25 bases between them. The chain's CDR3 is CSVEADSQFHSYLGYTF. The CDR3 coding sequence is TGCAGCGTTGAAGCCGACAGCCAATTTCACTCCTATCTTGGCTACACCTTC.

This clonotype was seen repeatedly, ten times or more. The chain combines TRBV29-1 with TRBJ1-1, with D unresolved. The CDR3 covers 12 residues. V lost 4 bases, J lost 1 base, and 7 bases lay in between. CDR1 and CDR2 (germline): SQVTM, ANQGSEA. The CDR3 is CSVGGSNTEAFF. Written as DNA, the CDR3 is TGCAGCGTTGGAGGGTCGAACACTGAAGCTTTCTTT.